The next 20 T cell receptor beta chains were all read from a single sample in a study of cytomegalovirus exposure and HLA in healthy donors. The PCR was carried out with 60 Vbeta primers and 13 Jbeta primers. Repertoires were generated with immunoSEQ multiplex PCR, while TCRdb's copy carries only in-frame clones and drops some. The table has over 150,000 clones, roughly 76% seen once. Sequenced sample: PBMCs. These receptors came from a woman in her forties or fifties in good health and CMV-seronegative.

The J gene is TRBJ1-2, the V gene TRBV9, with TRBD1 matching over 8 bases. Trimming removed 0 bases from V and 6 bases from J; junction bases left unmatched: 7. The V gene's germline CDR1 is SGDLS and CDR2 YYNGEE. The CDR3 consists of 15 residues. CDR3 nucleotide sequence: TGTGCCAGCAGCGTAGGGGACCAGGGGGCGAATGGCTACACCTTC. This translates into CASSVGDQGANGYTF.

This rearrangement joins TRBV10-3 to TRBJ1-2; maybe TRBD1 (6 bases). This CDR3 comprises 13 residues. Germline V gives CDR1 ENHRY, CDR2 SYGVKD. V was pared by 6 bases and J by 4 bases, with 12 bases between. The CDR3: CAIRVEGVYGYTF. The CDR3 bases are TGTGCCATCAGGGTAGAGGGGGTCTATGGCTACACCTTC.

This chain uses TRBV6-1 with TRBJ1-5, with D possibly being TRBD1 (5 bases). Trimming pared 2 bases from V and 7 bases from J, leaving 12 bases between. This CDR3 comprises 14 residues. CDR1 and CDR2 from the germline V gene are MNHNS and SASEGT. The CDR3 here is CASSEIAGRQPQHF. Here the CDR3 DNA reads TGTGCCAGCAGTGAAATCGCAGGGAGGCAGCCCCAGCATTTT.

This chain uses TRBV11-3 with TRBJ2-1, with 13 bases lining up with TRBD2. Losses at the gene ends were 5 bases for V and 6 bases for J; bases not matched to a gene: 10. The CDR3 contains 17 residues. Germline V gene data show CDR1 as SGHNT and CDR2 as YENEEA. This chain's CDR3 is CASSPGTSGALGNEQFF. The CDR3 region has the DNA TGTGCCAGCAGCCCCGGGACTAGCGGGGCCCTAGGCAATGAGCAGTTCTTC.

The V gene is TRBV19, the J gene TRBJ2-7; D possibly corresponds to TRBD2 (7 bases). V lost 5 bases and J lost 5, with 16 bases in between. Germline CDR1 is LNHDA and CDR2 is SQIVND (reference sequence). The CDR3 is 14 amino acids. CDR3 region: CASSRGASGNEQYF. CDR3 DNA sequence: TGTGCCAGTAGTCGGGGGGCTTCGGGTAACGAGCAGTACTTC.

This chain uses TRBV11-2 with TRBJ2-3, with no clear D. The CDR3 has 12 residues. Deletions cut 5 bases from V and 6 bases from J, with 9 bases between. CDR1 is SGHAT and CDR2 is FQNNGV in the germline V gene. The CDR3, as DNA: TGTGCCAGCAGCCCGGTTACGGATACGCAGTATTTT. This codes for CASSPVTDTQYF.

The chain couples TRBV5-1 to TRBJ2-3; 9 nucleotides agree with TRBD2. The length of the CDR3 is 14 residues. The V and J ends lost 4 bases and 4 bases, in that order; junction bases with no gene match: 4. CDR1 SGHRS and CDR2 YFSETQ come from the germline V gene. The CDR3 DNA sequence: TGCGCCAGCAGCGTAGCGGGAGTGGCAGATACGCAGTATTTT. Its translation is CASSVAGVADTQYF.

The chain uses TRBV6-6 and TRBJ1-1, with a possible D match to TRBD1 (6 bases). The CDR3 loop spans 13 amino acids. CDR1 and CDR2 from the germline V gene are MNHNY and SVGAGI (reference sequence). Trimming pared 6 bases from V and 8 bases from J, leaving 16 bases between. CDR3 nucleotides: TGTGCCAGCAGGCCTACACAGGGAGGGGAAGCTTTCTTT. Encoded protein: CASRPTQGGEAFF.

The chain carries TRBV11-2 and TRBJ1-1, with D possibly matching TRBD1 (6 bases). The length of the CDR3 is 13 residues. Trimming stripped 6 bases from V and 4 bases from J, with 12 bases between. Germline CDR1 reads SGHAT; CDR2 reads FQNNGV. CDR3: CASRQTGGTEAFF. The CDR3 nucleotides are TGTGCCAGCAGACAGACAGGAGGCACTGAAGCTTTCTTT.

The genes are TRBV5-1 and TRBJ2-7, with 8 bases that match TRBD2. Germline trimming cut 4 bases from V and 2 bases from J; bases unmatched to any gene: 8. The CDR3 contains 15 residues. CDR1 and CDR2 from the germline V gene are SGHRS and YFSETQ. The CDR3 DNA sequence: TGCGCCAGCAGCCCGCCGGGACTAGGCCCCTACGAGCAGTACTTC. Protein sequence: CASSPPGLGPYEQYF.

V gene TRBV7-8 combines with J gene TRBJ1-2; 8 bases line up with TRBD1. Losses at the gene ends were 1 base for V and 2 bases for J; bases not matched to a gene: 3. Germline V gene lookup returns CDR1 SGHVS and CDR2 FQNEAQ. The CDR3 extends over 15 amino acids. CDR3 in amino acids: CASSLGTGGNYGYTF. CDR3 sequence (DNA): TGTGCCAGCAGCTTAGGTACAGGGGGAAACTATGGCTACACCTTC. Using reference TRBV7-8 and TRBJ1-2 for the parts outside the CDR3, the full variable domain is GAGVSQSPRYKVAKRGQDVALRCDPISGHVSLFWYQQALGQGPEFLTYFQNEAQLDKSGLPSDRFFAERPEGSVSTLKIQRTQQEDSAVYLCASSLGTGGNYGYTFGSGTRLTVV.

The rearrangement joins TRBV5-1 to TRBJ1-4; perhaps TRBD1 as D (6 bases). The CDR3 is 15 residues long. V was cut by 4 bases and J by 6 bases, with 16 bases left in between. Per the germline V gene, CDR1 is SGHRS and CDR2 is YFSETQ. CDR3 in DNA: TGCGCCAGCAGCAGAAACAGGGCGACAGATGAAAAACTGTTTTTT. It specifies CASSRNRATDEKLFF.

This chain joins TRBV28 and TRBJ2-7, with 7 bases lining up with TRBD1. V was pared by 7 bases and J by 2 bases, with 5 bases of the junction left unmatched. Per the germline V gene, CDR1 is MDHEN and CDR2 is SYDVKM. CDR3 size: 13 residues. The CDR3 reads CASKGAATYEQYF. In nucleotides, the CDR3 is TGTGCCAGCAAGGGGGCAGCCACCTACGAGCAGTACTTC.

Comment on this clone: The limits of the CDR3 on the DNA are not certain, so only TCRdb's listed CDR3 is given. V gene TRBV6-6 combines with J gene TRBJ2-5; the table's D call of TRBD2 was not tested on the DNA. The CDR3 comprises 15 residues, both ends counted. Looked up from germline, CDR1 is MNHNY and CDR2 is SVGAGI (reference sequence). The CDR3 reads CASSTSSGYQETQYF.

The V call is TRBV18, the J call TRBJ1-6; 9 bases fit TRBD1. Germline CDR1 KGHSH, CDR2 LQKENI. The CDR3 is 16 residues long. Unmatched junction bases numbered 7, after V lost 2 bases and J lost 8 bases. This chain's CDR3 is CASSPGTGRMDSPLHF. The CDR3 nucleotides read TGTGCCAGCTCACCAGGGACAGGGAGGATGGATTCACCCCTCCACTTT.

This sequence joins TRBV6-1 and TRBJ2-1; D uncertain. The CDR3 is 13 residues long. Trimming cost V 2 bases and J 3 bases, with 5 bases left between them. Germline lookup yields CDR1 MNHNS and CDR2 SASEGT. The CDR3 nucleotides read TGTGCCAGCAGTGAATCTAGCTACAATGAGCAGTTCTTC. Translation gives CASSESSYNEQFF.

The chain's CDR3 is CASSEGQGHQPQHF. The DNA for the CDR3 is TGTGCCAGCAGTGAAGGACAGGGTCATCAGCCCCAGCATTTT. The chain joins TRBV6-5 to TRBJ1-5; 8 positions match TRBD1. Germline CDR1 and CDR2: MNHEY and SVGAGI. After removal of 5 bases from V and 5 bases from J, the junction contained 5 bases not matched to a gene. The CDR3 loop spans 14 amino acids.

J is TRBJ2-7 and V is TRBV10-1; tentative D call: TRBD2 (6 bases). CDR1 is WNHNN, CDR2 SYGVQD, per germline (reference sequence). The CDR3 length is 13 residues. The germline V and J ends were trimmed by 8 bases and 1 base, with 12 bases remaining between them. DNA for the CDR3: TGCGCCAGCTCGGAGGGGCTATCCTACGAGCAGTACTTC. Protein sequence: CASSEGLSYEQYF.

The chain links TRBV18 to TRBJ2-7; 10 bases line up with TRBD1. The CDR3 contains 14 residues. After removal of 6 bases from V and 5 bases from J, the junction contained 7 bases not matched to a gene. CDR1 KGHSH and CDR2 LQKENI come from the germline V gene. The CDR3 reads CASSPGQGFNEQYF. CDR3 in DNA: TGTGCCAGCTCGCCGGGACAGGGGTTTAACGAGCAGTACTTC.

This clone was picked up a small number of times. J is TRBJ1-2 and V is TRBV15; no reliable D call. This CDR3 comprises 12 residues. CDR1 LNHNV and CDR2 YYDKDF come from the germline V gene (reference sequence). V lost 0 bases to trimming and J lost 8 bases, with 7 bases between them. CDR3 sequence: CATSRDSYGYTF. The CDR3 bases are TGTGCCACCAGCAGAGATAGTTACGGCTACACCTTC. The variable domain in full, with the rest retrieved from reference TRBV15 and TRBJ1-2, is DAMVIQNPRYQVTQFGKPVTLSCSQTLNHNVMYWYQQKSSQAPKLLFHYYDKDFNNEADTPDNFQSRRPNTSFCFLDIRSPGLGDTAMYLCATSRDSYGYTFGSGTRLTVV.